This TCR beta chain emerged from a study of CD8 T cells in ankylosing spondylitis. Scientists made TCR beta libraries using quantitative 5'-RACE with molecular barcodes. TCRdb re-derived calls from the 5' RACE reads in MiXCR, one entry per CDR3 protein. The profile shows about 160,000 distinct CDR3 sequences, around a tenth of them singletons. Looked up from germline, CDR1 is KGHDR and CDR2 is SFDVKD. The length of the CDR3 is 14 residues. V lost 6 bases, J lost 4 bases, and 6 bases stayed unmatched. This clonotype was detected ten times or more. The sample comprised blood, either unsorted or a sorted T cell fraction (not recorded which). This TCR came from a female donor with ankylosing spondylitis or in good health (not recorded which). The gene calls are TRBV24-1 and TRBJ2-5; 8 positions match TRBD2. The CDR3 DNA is TGTGCCACCAGTCCCCGGGGGGGAGGAGAGACCCAGTACTTC. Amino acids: CATSPRGGGETQYF.